This T cell receptor (beta chain) came from a study of Ad26.COV2.S vaccination and SARS-CoV-2 variants. About the research overall: In the study, Ad26.COV2.S was injected intramuscularly once, or twice 56 days apart. Overall study findings and caveats: The TCR breadth and depth analyses may have understated or missed part of the total T cell responses.

A note on this clone: Its antigen remains unknown.

CDR3 length: 14 amino acids. Trimming shortened V by 4 bases and J by 2 bases, and 12 bases separated the two germline ends. Germline-derived CDR1 and CDR2 are SGHNT and YYREEE (reference sequence). Treatment in this sample: about 20 received Ad26.COV2.S at low or high dose, single or two shots; a few received placebo; per-sample allocation not given. Sample collection was performed on day 63 after the first vaccine or placebo injection. Measured with immunoSEQ multiplex PCR; TCRdb has only the in-frame clones, and not every one. Among over 400,000 clones listed, roughly 90% were seen once. The origin of this receptor is a person between 18 and 59 years old who received the Ad26.COV2.S COVID-19 vaccine or a placebo. V and J are TRBV5-4 and TRBJ1-2; unclear D gene. Sequencing was performed on peripheral blood, taken in a trial of Ad26.COV2.S vaccine versus placebo. CDR3 sequence reads: CASSPRLGNYGYTF. CDR3 sequence (DNA): TGTGCCAGCAGCCCCCGGTTGGGGAACTATGGCTACACCTTC. Full variable domain (missing parts from reference TRBV5-4 and TRBJ1-2): ETGVTQSPTHLIKTRGQQVTLRCSSQSGHNTVSWYQQALGQGPQFIFQYYREEENGRGNFPPRFSGLQFPNYSSELNVNALELDDSALYLCASSPRLGNYGYTFGSGTRLTVV.